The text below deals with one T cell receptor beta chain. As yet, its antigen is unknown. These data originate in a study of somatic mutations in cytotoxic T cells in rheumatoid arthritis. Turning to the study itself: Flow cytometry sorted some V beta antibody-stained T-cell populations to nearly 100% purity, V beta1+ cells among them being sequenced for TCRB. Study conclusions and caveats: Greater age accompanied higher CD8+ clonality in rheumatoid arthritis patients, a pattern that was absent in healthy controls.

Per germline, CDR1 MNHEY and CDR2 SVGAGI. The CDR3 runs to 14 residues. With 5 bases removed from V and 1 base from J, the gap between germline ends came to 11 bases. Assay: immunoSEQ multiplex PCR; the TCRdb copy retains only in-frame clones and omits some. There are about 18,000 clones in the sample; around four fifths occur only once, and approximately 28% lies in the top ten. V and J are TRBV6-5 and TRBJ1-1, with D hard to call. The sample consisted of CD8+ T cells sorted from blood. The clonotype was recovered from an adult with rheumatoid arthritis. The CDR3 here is CASSPSVENTEAFF. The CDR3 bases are TGTGCCAGCAGTCCCTCGGTTGAGAACACTGAAGCTTTCTTT.